These 32 T cell receptor beta chains came from one sample sequenced in a study of cytomegalovirus exposure and HLA in healthy donors. In the PCR, 60 Vbeta and 13 Jbeta primers were used. Repertoires were generated with immunoSEQ multiplex PCR, while TCRdb's copy carries only in-frame clones and drops some. The top ten hold 11% of the sample, which has roughly 130,000 clones, approximately 85% seen once. The specimen was PBMCs. Every receptor here comes from a male donor in good health and CMV-seropositive.

J is TRBJ2-7 and V is TRBV7-2; D is perhaps TRBD2 (6 bases). With 5 bases removed from V and 2 bases from J, the gap between germline ends came to 13 bases. This CDR3 is 14 amino acids long. Germline V gene data show CDR1 as SGHTA and CDR2 as FQGNSA. The CDR3: CASSPSSGPYEQYF. The CDR3 DNA follows: TGTGCCAGCAGCCCGTCCAGCGGGCCCTACGAGCAGTACTTC.

This chain joins TRBV6-1 and TRBJ1-3, with a tentative D call TRBD1 (5 bases). Trimming left V 2 bases short and J 0 bases short, with 17 bases between. CDR1 and CDR2 (germline): MNHNS, SASEGT. The length of the CDR3 is 18 residues. The CDR3: CASSESPRVSGSGNTIYF. The CDR3 DNA sequence: TGTGCCAGCAGTGAATCCCCCAGGGTCTCTGGCTCTGGAAACACCATATATTTT.

The chain recombines TRBV6-5 with TRBJ2-5, with D maybe TRBD2 (6 bases). Germline V CDR1 and CDR2: MNHEY, SVGAGI. The CDR3 spans 14 residues. The ends were cut back, 5 bases at V and 2 bases at J, with 12 bases in the middle. The CDR3 here is CASSVGRPQETQYF. CDR3 sequence (DNA): TGTGCCAGCAGTGTGGGGAGGCCTCAAGAGACCCAGTACTTC.

The genes are TRBV2 and TRBJ2-7, with D maybe TRBD1 (6 bases). Trimming pared 4 bases from V and 2 bases from J, leaving 9 bases between. The CDR3 loop spans 13 amino acids. Germline V gives CDR1 SNHLY, CDR2 FYNNEI. The CDR3 DNA follows: TGTGCCAGCAGTGGAACAGGGCCCTACGAGCAGTACTTC. As protein: CASSGTGPYEQYF.

The rearrangement joins TRBV4-3 to TRBJ2-1; weak D call: TRBD1 (6 bases). Trimming removed 4 bases from V and 0 bases from J, with 19 bases in between. CDR1 LGHNA and CDR2 YSLEER come from the germline V gene. The CDR3 consists of 18 residues. The CDR3, as DNA: TGCGCCAGCAGCCGGCGGTGGGCCAGGGGAAGCTCCTACAATGAGCAGTTCTTC. It codes for CASSRRWARGSSYNEQFF.

This chain joins TRBV28 and TRBJ2-5, with D maybe TRBD1 (6 bases). Germline V gene data show CDR1 as MDHEN and CDR2 as SYDVKM. Trimming left V 6 bases short and J 5 bases short, with 16 bases between. This CDR3 has 14 residues. CDR3 amino acids: CASSNTGTPETQYF. The CDR3 bases are TGTGCCAGCAGCAACACAGGGACCCCTGAGACCCAGTACTTC.

The rearrangement joins TRBV18 to TRBJ2-3; TRBD1 might be the D (6 bases). This CDR3 comprises 13 residues. Trimming stripped 6 bases from V and 3 bases from J, with 10 bases between. Germline assignment: CDR1 KGHSH and CDR2 LQKENI. The CDR3 region is CASSVTGTDTQYF. The CDR3 DNA reads as TGTGCCAGCTCGGTCACAGGGACAGATACGCAGTATTTT.

V gene TRBV19 combines with J gene TRBJ2-7; 13 bases match TRBD2. The germline gives CDR1 LNHDA, CDR2 SQIVND (reference sequence). The CDR3 extends over 15 amino acids. V lost 4 bases, J lost 2 bases, and 2 bases stayed unmatched. This CDR3 reads CASSTLAGGPYEQYF. The DNA for the CDR3 is TGTGCCAGTAGTACACTAGCGGGAGGGCCCTACGAGCAGTACTTC.

This chain links TRBV6-1 with TRBJ1-5; TRBD1 agrees at 9 bases. V gave up 6 bases and J gave up 2 bases; unmatched junction bases: 2. This CDR3 region has 14 residues. Germline V gene lookup returns CDR1 MNHNS and CDR2 SASEGT. This chain's CDR3 is CASSRTGGNQPQHF. The CDR3 nucleotides read TGTGCCAGCAGCAGGACAGGGGGCAATCAGCCCCAGCATTTT.

This clone was seen a few times. This chain links TRBV7-9 with TRBJ2-5, with 8 bases that match TRBD2. The junction had 16 bases not matched to a gene; V was cut back by 5 bases and J by 5 bases. The CDR3 sequence is 17 residues long. CDR1 is SEHNR and CDR2 is FQNEAQ in the germline V gene (reference sequence). The CDR3 DNA is TGTGCCAGCAGCCCGGGGGGGGTAGGGGTGCAGATGGAGACCCAGTACTTC. Translating it yields CASSPGGVGVQMETQYF.

CDR3 bases: TGTGCCAGCAAAACCGCAGGGGCCACAGATACGCAGTATTTT. Translated, it gives CASKTAGATDTQYF. This chain uses TRBV7-2 with TRBJ2-3; D is perhaps TRBD1 (6 bases). Germline CDR1 and CDR2: SGHTA and FQGNSA. The V gene lost 7 bases and the J gene lost 2 bases, with 13 bases spanning the gap. The CDR3 loop spans 14 amino acids.

The chain combines TRBV4-3 with TRBJ1-4; 11 bases are shared with TRBD1. Trimming took 0 bases from V and 7 from J; bases not matched to a gene: 13. The germline V gene encodes CDR1 LGHNA and CDR2 YSLEER. The CDR3 has 19 amino acids. CDR3 loop: CASSQDYGTGGARGEKLFF. CDR3 nucleotide sequence: TGCGCCAGCAGCCAAGATTATGGGACAGGGGGGGCGCGAGGTGAAAAACTGTTTTTT.

The J gene is TRBJ2-3, the V gene TRBV27, with 13 bases identical to TRBD2. Germline V lookup: CDR1 MNHEY, CDR2 SMNVEV (reference sequence). J gave up 4 bases and V 8 bases, and 6 bases lay outside the gene matches. This CDR3 comprises 15 residues. CDR3 sequence reads: CASAETSGRSDTQYF. The DNA for the CDR3 is TGTGCCAGCGCCGAGACTAGCGGGAGGTCAGATACGCAGTATTTT.

The sample holds one count of this clone. The chain couples TRBV5-1 to TRBJ1-6; TRBD1 matches at 7 bases. V shed 4 bases, J shed 10 bases, and the junction held 5 bases outside the gene matches. Per the germline V gene, CDR1 is SGHRS and CDR2 is YFSETQ. The CDR3 length is 13 residues. The chain's CDR3 is CASSGDRGSPLHF. The CDR3 coding sequence is TGCGCCAGCAGCGGGGACAGAGGATCACCCCTCCACTTT.

About this clone itself: One junction end does not reproduce the germline sequence, and a read error may be involved. This chain's CDR3 is CSSSLDSLTGGNYGHTF. The CDR3 nucleotides read TGTTCCAGCAGCTTAGATAGTTTAACAGGGGGGAACTATGGCCACACCTTC. The chain joins TRBV7-9 to TRBJ1-2; TRBD1 agrees at 8 bases. Germline CDR1 SEHNR, CDR2 FQNEAQ (reference sequence). The CDR3 is made up of 17 amino acids. Full variable domain (outside the CDR3, taken from reference TRBV7-9 and TRBJ1-2): DTGVSQNPRHKITKRGQNVTFRCDPISEHNRLYWYRQTLGQGPEFLTYFQNEAQLEKSRLLSDRFSAERPKGSFSTLEIQRTEQGDSAMYLCSSSLDSLTGGNYGHTFGSGTRLTVV.

The V call is TRBV6-6, the J call TRBJ2-3; tentatively, D is TRBD1 (6 bases). Germline V CDR1 and CDR2: MNHNY, SVGAGI (reference sequence). The CDR3 runs to 15 residues. Trimming cost V 5 bases and J 1 base, with 13 bases left between them. CDR3 nucleotide sequence: TGTGCCAGCAGTCCCCACAGGGAAGGCACAGATACGCAGTATTTT. It is translated as CASSPHREGTDTQYF.

The chain combines TRBV19 with TRBJ2-2, with TRBD1 identical over 7 bases. This CDR3 has 17 residues. From germline, CDR1 is LNHDA and CDR2 SQIVND (reference sequence). V shed 7 bases and J 6 bases; nucleotides not matched to a gene: 17. The CDR3 spells CASKTQGPSRLPGELFF. The CDR3 nucleotides read TGTGCCAGTAAGACACAGGGGCCATCCCGGCTACCCGGGGAGCTGTTTTTT.

In its sample, this clone was seen a few times. V gene TRBV5-1 combines with J gene TRBJ2-7; D is possibly TRBD1 (5 bases). The CDR3 contains 13 residues. V lost 0 bases to trimming and J lost 4 bases, with 8 bases between them. Per germline, CDR1 SGHRS and CDR2 YFSETQ. DNA for the CDR3: TGCGCCAGCAGCTTGGCAGGGAAGTACGAGCAGTACTTC. It is translated as CASSLAGKYEQYF.

The CDR3: CASSHGQGGAFF. DNA of the CDR3: TGTGCCAGCAGCCACGGACAGGGGGGAGCTTTCTTT. The V and J genes are TRBV6-6 and TRBJ1-1; 10 bases line up with TRBD1. J lost 10 bases, V lost 6 bases, and 5 bases had no gene match. Germline loops: CDR1 MNHNY, CDR2 SVGAGI (reference sequence). The CDR3 runs 12 residues.

As for this clone: Other DNA sequences in the same sample also yield this CDR3. The chain carries TRBV5-6 and TRBJ1-5, with D unresolved. The CDR3 contains 13 residues. With 0 bases removed from V and 2 bases from J, the gap between germline ends came to 3 bases. Germline CDR1 and CDR2: SGHDT and YYEEEE. As DNA, the CDR3 is TGTGCCAGCAGCTTGGCAGGCAATCAGCCCCAGCATTTT. This translates into CASSLAGNQPQHF. Looking up the rest from reference TRBV5-6 and TRBJ1-5 gives the full variable domain: DAGVTQSPTHLIKTRGQQVTLRCSPKSGHDTVSWYQQALGQGPQFIFQYYEEEERQRGNFPDRFSGHQFPNYSSELNVNALLLGDSALYLCASSLAGNQPQHFGDGTRLSIL.

The table lists this clone with a few counts. The chain uses TRBV6-1 and TRBJ1-5; D remains unclear. The germline V and J ends were trimmed by 3 bases and 3 bases, with 9 bases remaining between them. This CDR3 is built from 14 residues. CDR1 MNHNS and CDR2 SASEGT come from the germline V gene. DNA of the CDR3: TGTGCCAGCAGTGATGGTCAGTTCAATCAGCCCCAGCATTTT. This gives the protein CASSDGQFNQPQHF.

This clone was observed once. The sample carries other DNA sequences with the same CDR3. V is TRBV7-3 and J is TRBJ2-7, with 10 nucleotides matching TRBD2. The CDR3 is 15 residues long. V was clipped by 5 bases and J by 4 bases; unmatched bases: 8. The germline V gene encodes CDR1 SGHTA and CDR2 FQGTGA. This CDR3 reads CASSTLAGESYEQYF. CDR3 bases: TGTGCCAGCAGCACGCTAGCGGGAGAGTCGTACGAGCAGTACTTC.

The chain carries TRBV4-1 and TRBJ2-5; 8 nucleotides match TRBD2. Germline CDR1 is MGHRA and CDR2 is YSYEKL. V shed 5 bases, J shed 5 bases, and the junction held 10 bases outside the gene matches. There are 15 residues in the CDR3. The CDR3 reads CASSVTSGSGETQYF. In nucleotides, the CDR3 is TGCGCCAGCAGCGTAACTAGCGGCTCGGGGGAGACCCAGTACTTC.

This sequence joins TRBV9 and TRBJ2-2, with 7 bases that match TRBD2. CDR3 length equals 13 residues. V gave up 6 bases and J gave up 3 bases; unmatched junction bases: 2. CDR1 and CDR2 (germline): SGDLS, YYNGEE. As DNA, the CDR3 is TGTGCCAGCAACGCGGGAGACACCGGGGAGCTGTTTTTT. Translated, it gives CASNAGDTGELFF.

The rearrangement joins TRBV6-5 to TRBJ1-4; 8 bases are a match to TRBD1. This CDR3 has 14 residues. The trim removed 6 bases at V and 5 bases at J, leaving 5 bases unmatched. The germline CDR1 and CDR2 sequences are MNHEY and SVGAGI. CDR3 nucleotide sequence: TGTGCCAGCAGCAGGGACAGGAGAAATGAAAAACTGTTTTTT. The encoded protein is CASSRDRRNEKLFF.

With respect to this clone: The germline gene is not matched at one end of the junction; a read error may be the cause. The V call is TRBV4-3, the J call TRBJ2-1, with a tentative D call TRBD2 (7 bases). Germline assignment: CDR1 LGHNA and CDR2 YSLEER. The CDR3 is 15 residues long. As DNA, the CDR3 is TGCGCCAGCAGCCAAGACACAGGGAGGGACAATGAGCAGCTCTTC. Translating it yields CASSQDTGRDNEQLF.

The table lists this clone with a few counts. The chain has TRBV6-6 and TRBJ1-1, with no clear D. The CDR3 runs 14 residues. Germline V gene sequence: CDR1 MNHNY, CDR2 SVGAGI (reference sequence). With 2 bases removed from V and 4 bases from J, the gap between germline ends came to 11 bases. Here the CDR3 reads CASSYPRETTEAFF. CDR3 DNA sequence: TGTGCCAGCAGTTACCCGAGGGAGACCACTGAAGCTTTCTTT.

V gene TRBV7-2 combines with J gene TRBJ1-1; the D gene is possibly TRBD1 (5 bases). In germline, CDR1 is SGHTA, CDR2 FQGNSA. Between the trimmed V and J ends, which lost 7 bases and 7 bases, there was a span of 22 bases. The CDR3 runs 15 residues. CDR3 region: CASKLFGRAVGEAFF. The DNA of the CDR3 is TGTGCCAGCAAATTATTTGGCAGGGCGGTCGGTGAAGCTTTCTTT. The full variable domain, its missing parts supplied by reference TRBV7-2 and TRBJ1-1, is GAGVSQSPSNKVTEKGKDVELRCDPISGHTALYWYRQSLGQGLEFLIYFQGNSAPDKSGLPSDRFSAERTGGSVSTLTIQRTQQEDSAVYLCASKLFGRAVGEAFFGQGTRLTVV.

This clone was recorded a few times. The V gene is TRBV5-8, the J gene TRBJ1-3, with 7 bases that match TRBD1. The germline CDR1 and CDR2 sequences are SGHTS and YDEGEE. The trim removed 4 bases at V and 0 bases at J, leaving 7 bases unmatched. The CDR3 sequence is 16 residues long. The DNA for the CDR3 is TGTGCCAGCAGCACCGGGACAGACTACTCTGGAAACACCATATATTTT. It specifies CASSTGTDYSGNTIYF.

The chain links TRBV15 to TRBJ2-3; maybe TRBD2 (6 bases). Per germline, CDR1 LNHNV and CDR2 YYDKDF (reference sequence). The CDR3 contains 15 residues. The V and J ends lost 1 base and 2 bases respectively, with 10 bases between them. CDR3 coding DNA: TGTGCCACCAGCAGAGGGACTACTCTCACAGATACGCAGTATTTT. Protein: CATSRGTTLTDTQYF.

This clone came up a few times. This sequence joins TRBV28 and TRBJ2-5, with 10 nucleotides matching TRBD2. The V segment lost 3 bases and the J segment 1 base; nucleotides outside the gene matches: 5. CDR3 size: 16 residues. Per the germline V gene, CDR1 is MDHEN and CDR2 is SYDVKM. CDR3 nucleotides: TGTGCCAGCAGTTTGGAACTAGCGGGGCTCCAAGAGACCCAGTACTTC. Residues: CASSLELAGLQETQYF.

About this clone itself: The junction differs from germline at one of its ends, possibly a read error. The J gene is TRBJ1-1, the V gene TRBV7-7, with D perhaps TRBD1 (6 bases). In germline, CDR1 is SSHAT, CDR2 FNYEAQ (reference sequence). The CDR3 consists of 15 residues. The CDR3 loop is CASSRTGTPNTEAFF. As DNA, the CDR3 is TGTGCTAGCAGCCGTACAGGGACCCCGAACACTGAAGCTTTCTTT.